The subject of this entry is one T cell receptor beta chain. This entry is derived from a study of cytotoxic CD8 clonotypes in ibrutinib-treated CLL. About the research overall: After treatment lasting a median roughly eleven months, range 6 to 36, response samples were collected.

TCRdb's copy holds only in-frame clones and misses some; the assay was immunoSEQ multiplex PCR. The data hold roughly 150,000 clones, with under 90% observed a single time. The receptor was derived from a human donor with chronic lymphocytic leukemia. The source material was PBMCs, sampled after 24 months of ibrutinib treatment.

CDR3 DNA: TGTGCCAGCAGCAGCGACAGGGGGATTGAAGCTTTCTTT. Protein: CASSSDRGIEAFF. J is TRBJ1-1 and V is TRBV5-6; 9 bases align to TRBD1. The CDR3 has 13 amino acids. V was pared by 4 bases and J by 7 bases, with 5 bases of the junction left unmatched. Per the germline V gene, CDR1 is SGHDT and CDR2 is YYEEEE.